Each of the 27 T cell receptor beta chains below was sequenced from the same sample in a study of OX40 agonist ivuxolimab in advanced cancers. Data came from immunoSEQ multiplex PCR; TCRdb stores just in-frame clones and leaves some out. The sample shows about 67,000 clones, about four fifths of them seen only once. The input for sequencing was CD4+ or CD8+ T cells sorted from blood, taken in a trial of the OX40 agonist ivuxolimab. The receptor set was obtained from an adult with an advanced solid tumor such as melanoma, head and neck, liver or kidney cancer.

This chain uses TRBV6-6 with TRBJ2-7; tentatively, D is TRBD2 (5 bases). This CDR3 comprises 12 residues. Between the trimmed V and J ends, which lost 6 bases and 5 bases, there was a span of 11 bases. Germline CDR1 reads MNHNY; CDR2 reads SVGAGI (reference sequence). The CDR3 DNA is TGTGCCAGCAGAAGCGGCCGACACGAGCAGTACGTC. Translated: CASRSGRHEQYV.

The gene calls are TRBV5-4 and TRBJ2-1; 7 bases agree with TRBD2. From germline, CDR1 is SGHNT and CDR2 YYREEE (reference sequence). The CDR3 extends over 18 amino acids. The J segment lost 3 bases and the V segment lost 4 bases, leaving 16 bases of the junction unmatched. The CDR3 nucleotides are TGTGCCAGCAGCACACGAAGCGGCGGGGGACGGAACTACAATGAGCAGTTCTTC. It yields the protein CASSTRSGGGRNYNEQFF.

V usage is TRBV10-3 and J usage is TRBJ1-5; 8 bases align to TRBD1. CDR3 size: 13 residues. CDR1 and CDR2 from the germline V gene are ENHRY and SYGVKD. V lost 8 bases to trimming and J lost 7 bases; unmatched junction nucleotides: 7. The chain's CDR3 is CAIGTGGIQPQHF. CDR3 bases: TGTGCCATCGGAACAGGGGGGATACAGCCCCAGCATTTT.

The chain carries TRBV28 and TRBJ1-1; possibly TRBD1 for D (6 bases). Germline V gene sequence: CDR1 MDHEN, CDR2 SYDVKM. Trimming removed 3 bases at V and 1 base at J, with 15 bases between. The CDR3 consists of 16 residues. The CDR3 sequence is CASSFGAGAGNTEAFF. CDR3 bases: TGTGCCAGCAGTTTTGGGGCAGGGGCGGGGAACACTGAAGCTTTCTTT.

The CDR3 bases are TGTGCCAGTAGTATAGGGGGGAGCAATCAGCCCCAGCATTTT. Translating gives CASSIGGSNQPQHF. The chain links TRBV19 to TRBJ1-5; D is possibly TRBD1 (5 bases). CDR3 length equals 14 residues. Germline CDR1 LNHDA, CDR2 SQIVND (reference sequence). V gave up 1 base and J gave up 1 base, with 5 bases separating them.

This clone was picked up one time. CDR3 sequence reads: CASSPSPGLNEQYF. CDR3 coding DNA: TGTGCCAGCAGTCCCAGCCCGGGCCTGAATGAGCAGTACTTC. The rearrangement uses TRBV2 and TRBJ2-5; the D is unclear. The V and J ends lost 5 bases and 11 bases respectively, with 21 bases between them. The CDR3 loop spans 14 amino acids. CDR1 is SNHLY, CDR2 FYNNEI, per germline.

The chain couples TRBV6-6 to TRBJ2-7; 7 bases agree with TRBD1. J was trimmed by 5 bases and V by 7 bases; bases with no gene match: 8. This CDR3 has 13 amino acids. CDR1 is MNHNY, CDR2 SVGAGI, per germline (reference sequence). Written as DNA, the CDR3 is TGTGCCAGCACTCCGACAGGGACCCACGAGCAGTACTTC. This translates into CASTPTGTHEQYF.

The V gene is TRBV7-2, the J gene TRBJ2-2; the D gene is possibly TRBD2 (6 bases). CDR1 is SGHTA and CDR2 is FQGNSA in the germline V gene. V was shortened by 2 bases and J by 4 bases, with 11 bases between the two germline ends. This CDR3 contains 15 residues. The CDR3 loop reads CASSLRRVSTGELFF. The CDR3 bases are TGTGCCAGCAGCTTACGGAGGGTGAGCACCGGGGAGCTGTTTTTT. The whole variable domain, remainder taken from reference TRBV7-2 and TRBJ2-2, is GAGVSQSPSNKVTEKGKDVELRCDPISGHTALYWYRQSLGQGLEFLIYFQGNSAPDKSGLPSDRFSAERTGGSVSTLTIQRTQQEDSAVYLCASSLRRVSTGELFFGEGSRLTVL.

This clone appeared a few times. V and J are TRBV6-6 and TRBJ2-7, with no clear D. Germline-derived CDR1 and CDR2 are MNHNY and SVGAGI (reference sequence). The germline V and J ends were trimmed by 5 bases and 6 bases, with 11 bases remaining between them. CDR3 length: 12 residues. DNA of the CDR3: TGTGCCAGCAGTGCCCTTGAAGGCGAGCAGTACTTC. Its translation: CASSALEGEQYF.

The rearrangement joins TRBV30 to TRBJ1-4; D may be TRBD1 (5 bases). V dropped 5 bases and J dropped 7 bases, with 14 bases sitting between them. This CDR3 has 13 amino acids. Germline loops: CDR1 GTSNPN, CDR2 SVGIG (reference sequence). DNA of the CDR3: TGTGCCTGGCAGACAGCGTGGGGTGAAAAACTGTTTTTT. This encodes CAWQTAWGEKLFF.

This clone was picked up one time. This sequence joins TRBV5-1 and TRBJ1-1; D may be TRBD1 (6 bases). The CDR3 is 15 amino acids. The V gene lost 0 bases and the J gene lost 1 base, with 10 bases spanning the gap. CDR1 SGHRS and CDR2 YFSETQ come from the germline V gene. The CDR3 coding sequence is TGCGCCAGCAGCTTGGACGGACAGCAGAACACTGAAGCTTTCTTT. Its translation is CASSLDGQQNTEAFF.

This chain connects TRBV2 to TRBJ1-6; D is uncertain. The CDR3 runs to 13 residues. Looked up from germline, CDR1 is SNHLY and CDR2 is FYNNEI. V was cut by 8 bases and J by 0 bases, with 5 bases left in between. CDR3 DNA: TGTGCCAGCGGAGCCTCCTATAATTCACCCCTCCACTTT. Amino acids: CASGASYNSPLHF.

The genes are TRBV7-3 and TRBJ2-7, with 8 bases that match TRBD2. V shed 5 bases, J shed 3 bases, and the junction held 9 bases outside the gene matches. Germline values: CDR1 SGHTA, CDR2 FQGTGA. The CDR3 runs to 15 residues. The DNA for the CDR3 is TGTGCCAGCAGCGCCACCGGGACTAGTATCTACGAGCAGTACTTC. Translation: CASSATGTSIYEQYF.

The rearrangement links TRBV5-4 to TRBJ1-4; D is undetermined. Germline CDR1 and CDR2: SGHNT and YYREEE (reference sequence). This CDR3 region has 15 residues. The germline V and J ends were trimmed by 5 bases and 4 bases, with 15 bases remaining between them. For the CDR3, the DNA is TGTGCCAGCAGTTTTGACGGTGGGGTTAATGAAAAACTGTTTTTT. It specifies CASSFDGGVNEKLFF.

This chain uses TRBV4-3 with TRBJ1-2; no reliable D call. Germline CDR1 LGHNA, CDR2 YSLEER. V lost 0 bases to trimming and J lost 8 bases, with 10 bases between them. This CDR3 has 13 amino acids. DNA for the CDR3: TGCGCCAGCAGCCAAGATATCACTGGGGGCTACACCTTC. Its protein is CASSQDITGGYTF.

Only one count was recorded for this clone. The rearrangement uses TRBV4-1 and TRBJ1-5; weak D call: TRBD1 (5 bases). The CDR3 sequence is 16 residues long. The germline CDR1 and CDR2 sequences are MGHRA and YSYEKL. V was shortened by 0 bases and J by 1 base, with 10 bases between the two germline ends. CDR3 residues: CASSQDGGGSNQPQHF. CDR3 nucleotide sequence: TGCGCCAGCAGCCAAGATGGCGGGGGAAGCAATCAGCCCCAGCATTTT.

The chain combines TRBV5-1 with TRBJ2-7, with 8 bases fitting TRBD1. The CDR3 has 16 amino acids. Germline CDR1 reads SGHRS; CDR2 reads YFSETQ. Losses at the gene ends were 0 bases for V and 3 bases for J; bases not matched to a gene: 8. Written as DNA, the CDR3 is TGCGCCAGCAGCTTGGCCACCGGACAGGGCGACTACGAGCAGTACTTC. It translates to CASSLATGQGDYEQYF.

The rearrangement uses TRBV6-1 and TRBJ2-6, with D perhaps matching TRBD1 (5 bases). In germline, CDR1 is MNHNS, CDR2 SASEGT. Trimming stripped 4 bases from V and 0 bases from J, with 7 bases between. The CDR3 loop spans 15 amino acids. The CDR3 is CASSVQDSGANVLTF. CDR3 in DNA: TGTGCCAGCAGTGTACAGGACTCTGGGGCCAACGTCCTGACTTTC.

CDR3 residues: CASSLTGYSGHGYTF. The CDR3 nucleotides read TGTGCCAGCAGCCTGACAGGGTATAGTGGTCATGGCTACACCTTC. V is TRBV28 and J is TRBJ1-2, with 7 bases identical to TRBD1. CDR1 MDHEN and CDR2 SYDVKM come from the germline V gene. Trimming removed 6 bases from V and 6 bases from J; junction bases left unmatched: 13. The CDR3 runs 15 residues.

The V and J genes are TRBV7-8 and TRBJ2-2, with 8 nucleotides matching TRBD2. Unmatched junction bases numbered 13, after V lost 6 bases and J lost 4 bases. CDR1 and CDR2 (germline): SGHVS, FQNEAQ. The CDR3 extends over 17 amino acids. The CDR3 DNA reads TGTGCCAGCAGTATTCGGGGGGGGTACCCGGGCACCGGGGAGCTGTTTTTT. Residues: CASSIRGGYPGTGELFF. The full variable domain, its missing parts supplied by reference TRBV7-8 and TRBJ2-2, is GAGVSQSPRYKVAKRGQDVALRCDPISGHVSLFWYQQALGQGPEFLTYFQNEAQLDKSGLPSDRFFAERPEGSVSTLKIQRTQQEDSAVYLCASSIRGGYPGTGELFFGEGSRLTVL.

The chain recombines TRBV7-9 with TRBJ2-2; D ambiguous. Trimming took 2 bases from V and 7 from J, leaving 5 bases between them. CDR3 length: 12 residues. From germline, CDR1 is SEHNR and CDR2 FQNEAQ (reference sequence). The CDR3: CASSLNGGELFF. Here the CDR3 DNA reads TGTGCCAGCAGCTTAAATGGCGGGGAGCTGTTTTTT.

The chain couples TRBV9 to TRBJ2-1; the D gene is possibly TRBD1 (5 bases). V was pared by 2 bases and J by 9 bases, with 12 bases between. Germline V gives CDR1 SGDLS, CDR2 YYNGEE. The CDR3 is 13 residues long. CDR3 bases: TGTGCCAGCAGCGTCCTCCTCCAGGGTGAGCAGTTCTTC. Translation gives CASSVLLQGEQFF.

V is TRBV7-2 and J is TRBJ2-3; possibly TRBD2 for D (5 bases). The CDR3 runs to 14 residues. Trimming cost V 1 base and J 5 bases, with 10 bases left between them. CDR1 and CDR2 (germline): SGHTA, FQGNSA. The CDR3 here is CASSLGPSGDTQYF. DNA for the CDR3: TGTGCCAGCAGCTTAGGTCCCAGCGGAGATACGCAGTATTTT. Full variable domain (rest looked up from reference TRBV7-2 and TRBJ2-3): GAGVSQSPSNKVTEKGKDVELRCDPISGHTALYWYRQSLGQGLEFLIYFQGNSAPDKSGLPSDRFSAERTGGSVSTLTIQRTQQEDSAVYLCASSLGPSGDTQYFGPGTRLTVL.

The J gene is TRBJ2-7, the V gene TRBV7-2; weak D call: TRBD1 (7 bases). This CDR3 comprises 15 residues. Germline V gene sequence: CDR1 SGHTA, CDR2 FQGNSA. Trimming left V 5 bases short and J 2 bases short, with 16 bases between. The CDR3 protein is CASSGGTALPYEQYF. The CDR3 bases are TGTGCCAGCAGCGGAGGGACAGCTCTCCCCTACGAGCAGTACTTC.

This chain joins TRBV18 and TRBJ1-1; 7 bases fit TRBD1. From germline, CDR1 is KGHSH and CDR2 LQKENI. Trimming cost V 0 bases and J 1 base; bases outside gene matches: 5. The CDR3 sequence is 16 residues long. Here the CDR3 reads CASSPPTGTANTEAFF. Here the CDR3 DNA reads TGTGCCAGCTCACCACCCACCGGGACAGCGAACACTGAAGCTTTCTTT.

The CDR3 DNA follows: TGTGCCAGCAGCCAAGTCGCTGGGGAACTGTACGTC. Translating gives CASSQVAGELYV. The chain uses TRBV4-2 and TRBJ2-7; D uncertain. From germline, CDR1 is LGHNA and CDR2 YNFKEQ. V was cut by 1 base and J by 12 bases, with 13 bases left in between. The CDR3 consists of 12 residues.

The genes are TRBV30 and TRBJ1-4; TRBD1 is a possible D gene (5 bases). The V end was cut by 8 bases, the J end by 7 bases, with 17 bases between. Germline CDR1 is GTSNPN and CDR2 is SVGIG (reference sequence). The CDR3 covers 13 residues. Written as DNA, the CDR3 is TGTGCCGGGTCACAGGCGGCTAGTGAAAAACTGTTTTTT. It translates to CAGSQAASEKLFF.